The entry below gives a single T cell receptor beta chain sequence along with its context. Authors' methods: Researchers report that nucleated cell counts were estimated from reference gene primer amplification. Sequenced by immunoSEQ multiplex PCR; TCRdb stores in-frame clones only, minus some. That table supplies the V and J calls and clone size; D and trimming were determined from the DNA. The data show some 120,000 clones, about four fifths seen once. This sample is part of a study of blood T cell repertoires in COVID-19. Study as a whole: The United States, Italy and Spain supplied acute and convalescent COVID-19 samples. PBMCs, B-cell-depleted T cells, or T cells provided the cDNA or gDNA that made up the material.

This CDR3 is 16 amino acids long. V shed 4 bases and J shed 4 bases, with 18 bases lying between them. Per germline, CDR1 SGHRS and CDR2 YFSETQ. Sequencing was done on a sample of peripheral blood. The clonotype comes from a woman in her 50s with acute or convalescent COVID-19. The gene calls are TRBV5-1 and TRBJ2-1; D is perhaps TRBD1 (6 bases). DNA for the CDR3: TGCGCCAGCAGCGTCACGACAGGCGCTATGTACAATGAGCAGTTCTTC. It is translated as CASSVTTGAMYNEQFF.